Below, 23 T cell receptor beta chains from the same sample are listed, as sequenced in a study of blood T cell repertoires in COVID-19. Profiling relied on immunoSEQ multiplex PCR, and the TCRdb table lists in-frame clones only, not all of them. The sample lists tens of thousands of clones, roughly 84% occurring once. The sequencing sample was made of peripheral blood. These receptors were collected from a man between 50 and 59 years old with active COVID-19.

The V gene is TRBV7-2, the J gene TRBJ2-3, with D uncertain. The CDR3 has 11 amino acids. From germline, CDR1 is SGHTA and CDR2 FQGNSA. The V end lost 5 bases, the J end lost 7 bases, and 7 bases lay between the germline ends. CDR3: CASSVSNTQYF. Written as DNA, the CDR3 is TGTGCCAGCAGCGTCAGTAATACGCAGTATTTT.

V and J are TRBV9 and TRBJ1-3; D unresolved. The germline gives CDR1 SGDLS, CDR2 YYNGEE. The V end lost 4 bases, the J end lost 4 bases, and 18 bases lay between the germline ends. The CDR3 is 16 residues long. The CDR3 DNA sequence: TGTGCCAGCAGCCCCCTGCGCGGGGAGAGGGGAAACACCATATATTTT. Protein sequence: CASSPLRGERGNTIYF.

The V gene is TRBV5-4, the J gene TRBJ1-1; D remains ambiguous. V lost 0 bases, J lost 7 bases, and 10 bases lay in between. Germline-derived CDR1 and CDR2 are SGHNT and YYREEE (reference sequence). CDR3 length: 13 amino acids. CDR3 bases: TGTGCCAGCAGCTTGGAGGCGGGCATTGAAGCTTTCTTT. Its translation is CASSLEAGIEAFF. Based on the CDR3 plus reference TRBV5-4 and TRBJ1-1, the full variable domain is ETGVTQSPTHLIKTRGQQVTLRCSSQSGHNTVSWYQQALGQGPQFIFQYYREEENGRGNFPPRFSGLQFPNYSSELNVNALELDDSALYLCASSLEAGIEAFFGQGTRLTVV.

The chain uses TRBV7-3 and TRBJ2-2, with TRBD1 matching over 9 bases. With V trimmed by 4 bases and J by 2 bases, 8 bases remained unmatched. This CDR3 contains 17 residues. The germline gives CDR1 SGHTA, CDR2 FQGTGA. The CDR3 DNA sequence: TGTGCCAGCAGCTCACGTTGGGACAGGGTAAACACCGGGGAGCTGTTTTTT. Translation gives CASSSRWDRVNTGELFF.

The chain couples TRBV27 to TRBJ2-7; no clear D gene. CDR3 length: 16 amino acids. Trimming cost V 4 bases and J 1 base, with 17 bases left between them. Germline CDR1 is MNHEY and CDR2 is SMNVEV (reference sequence). The DNA of the CDR3 is TGTGCCAGCAGTTCACTATCAAACCCGAGTTCCTACGAGCAGTACTTC. Translated, it gives CASSSLSNPSSYEQYF.

This clone was seen a few times. This sample also contains other DNA sequences that code for the same CDR3. This chain uses TRBV2 with TRBJ1-2; a weak D match, TRBD1 (6 bases). Looked up from germline, CDR1 is SNHLY and CDR2 is FYNNEI. The CDR3 spans 13 residues. Trimming took off 4 bases at V and 1 base at J, with 7 bases between the two ends. The CDR3 loop reads CASSVQGNYGYTF. The CDR3 DNA reads TGTGCCAGCAGTGTACAGGGTAACTATGGCTACACCTTC.

V and J are TRBV2 and TRBJ2-5, with D tentatively TRBD2 (6 bases). The germline gives CDR1 SNHLY, CDR2 FYNNEI. The CDR3 covers 14 residues. Trimming cost V 4 bases and J 5 bases, with 14 bases left between them. The CDR3 protein is CASSVGRGWETQYF. CDR3 nucleotides: TGTGCCAGCAGTGTCGGGCGGGGTTGGGAGACCCAGTACTTC.

The chain employs TRBV11-1 and TRBJ1-1; no definite D call. This CDR3 is built from 14 residues. V lost 5 bases and J lost 4, with 14 bases in between. Germline V CDR1 and CDR2: SGHAT, FQDESV (reference sequence). The CDR3 here is CASSPGRVATEAFF. In DNA, the CDR3 is TGTGCCAGCAGCCCCGGTCGGGTAGCCACTGAAGCTTTCTTT.

The rearrangement uses TRBV18 and TRBJ1-1; 7 bases agree with TRBD1. Germline values: CDR1 KGHSH, CDR2 LQKENI. V shed 5 bases, J shed 3 bases, and the junction held 6 bases outside the gene matches. The CDR3 covers 14 residues. CDR3 region: CASSSDRTYTEAFF. The CDR3 DNA is TGTGCCAGCTCATCGGACAGGACCTACACTGAAGCTTTCTTT.

The rearrangement links TRBV6-5 to TRBJ1-2, with D perhaps TRBD1 (6 bases). Germline CDR1 reads MNHEY; CDR2 reads SVGAGI. The CDR3 runs 15 residues. Trimming took off 0 bases at V and 4 bases at J, with 12 bases between the two ends. CDR3 bases: TGTGCCAGCAGTTACTCGTTCCAAGGGGGCTATGGCTACACCTTC. Amino acids: CASSYSFQGGYGYTF.

This chain connects TRBV5-6 to TRBJ2-1; perhaps TRBD1 as D (5 bases). The V gene's germline CDR1 is SGHDT and CDR2 YYEEEE. The CDR3 is made up of 12 amino acids. Trimming removed 4 bases from V and 4 bases from J, with 6 bases in between. For the CDR3, the DNA is TGTGCCAGCAGCCAGGGATACAATGAGCAGTTCTTC. Protein product: CASSQGYNEQFF.

The chain carries TRBV6-5 and TRBJ2-3; weak D call: TRBD2 (5 bases). V dropped 8 bases and J dropped 0 bases, with 15 bases sitting between them. The CDR3 covers 15 residues. Germline V lookup: CDR1 MNHEY, CDR2 SVGAGI. The CDR3 sequence: CASGLGATSTDTQYF. The CDR3 region has the DNA TGTGCCAGCGGTCTGGGAGCTACTAGCACAGATACGCAGTATTTT.

The rearrangement links TRBV28 to TRBJ1-1, with D perhaps matching TRBD1 (5 bases). This CDR3 region has 13 residues. Germline V CDR1 and CDR2: MDHEN, SYDVKM. V lost 5 bases and J 2 bases, leaving 9 bases between the germline ends. CDR3 nucleotides: TGTGCCAGCAGTAAGACAGTTAACACTGAAGCTTTCTTT. Translated, it gives CASSKTVNTEAFF.

The chain links TRBV27 to TRBJ2-7, with 12 nucleotides matching TRBD1. The CDR3 loop spans 15 amino acids. Per germline, CDR1 MNHEY and CDR2 SMNVEV (reference sequence). V lost 0 bases to trimming and J lost 5 bases; unmatched junction nucleotides: 2. CDR3 bases: TGTGCCAGCAGTTTATCCGGGACAGGGGGCGACGAGCAGTACTTC. Translating it yields CASSLSGTGGDEQYF.

This rearrangement joins TRBV5-1 to TRBJ2-5; TRBD2 matches 13 bases. Trimming cost V 3 bases and J 2 bases; bases outside gene matches: 4. CDR1 is SGHRS and CDR2 is YFSETQ in the germline V gene. The CDR3 spans 16 residues. The CDR3: CASSWGTSGIQETQYF. CDR3 nucleotide sequence: TGCGCCAGCAGCTGGGGGACTAGCGGGATTCAAGAGACCCAGTACTTC.

V and J are TRBV9 and TRBJ1-2; TRBD1 aligns across 11 bases. V lost 5 bases to trimming and J lost 1 base; unmatched junction nucleotides: 4. Germline assignment: CDR1 SGDLS and CDR2 YYNGEE. CDR3 length equals 15 residues. The CDR3 here is CASRPGTGGNYGYTF. The CDR3 region has the DNA TGTGCCAGCAGACCTGGGACAGGGGGTAACTATGGCTACACCTTC.

The J gene is TRBJ2-1, the V gene TRBV19; 12 bases agree with TRBD2. V shed 1 base and J 2 bases; nucleotides not matched to a gene: 3. The CDR3 spans 17 residues. The V gene's germline CDR1 is LNHDA and CDR2 SQIVND (reference sequence). The CDR3 is CASSIGASGGAYNEQFF. The CDR3 DNA reads TGTGCCAGTAGTATAGGGGCTAGCGGGGGGGCCTACAATGAGCAGTTCTTC.

The V and J genes are TRBV5-1 and TRBJ2-5; no clear D. The CDR3 spans 14 residues. Trimming took 1 base from V and 1 from J, leaving 8 bases between them. Germline-derived CDR1 and CDR2 are SGHRS and YFSETQ. CDR3 sequence: CASSLQSSQETQYF. Written as DNA, the CDR3 is TGCGCCAGCAGCTTGCAGTCCAGCCAAGAGACCCAGTACTTC.

This clone was counted a single time. The chain carries TRBV2 and TRBJ2-3; TRBD1 might be the D (6 bases). Trimming cost V 9 bases and J 1 base, with 11 bases left between them. Germline assignment: CDR1 SNHLY and CDR2 FYNNEI. CDR3 length: 13 residues. CDR3 loop: CARPQGRTDTQYF. In nucleotides, the CDR3 is TGTGCCAGACCGCAGGGGCGCACAGATACGCAGTATTTT.

J is TRBJ2-1 and V is TRBV30; possible D gene TRBD1, 5 bases. The germline V and J ends were trimmed by 0 bases and 6 bases, with 24 bases remaining between them. The CDR3 length is 18 residues. Germline V lookup: CDR1 GTSNPN, CDR2 SVGIG (reference sequence). Here the CDR3 DNA reads TGTGCCTGGAGTGTACGTTTTGCTGGGTCGAGGCAGGGCAATGAGCAGTTCTTC. This codes for CAWSVRFAGSRQGNEQFF.

This clone was counted between two and nine times. At one boundary the junction diverges from the germline segment, which might be a read error. The DNA for the CDR3 is TGTGCCAGCACCGTTAGACAGGGGGTTAACTCCTTC. It yields the protein CASTVRQGVNSF. V gene TRBV2 combines with J gene TRBJ2-7, with TRBD1 identical over 9 bases. This CDR3 spans 12 amino acids. Germline CDR1 and CDR2: SNHLY and FYNNEI.

This chain joins TRBV19 and TRBJ1-5; 9 bases are shared with TRBD1. The CDR3 totals 17 residues. V gave up 5 bases and J gave up 4 bases; unmatched junction bases: 12. Germline V lookup: CDR1 LNHDA, CDR2 SQIVND (reference sequence). For the CDR3, the DNA is TGTGCCAGTAGTGTCACGGACAGGGGATTCTTTAATCAGCCCCAGCATTTT. Translated, it gives CASSVTDRGFFNQPQHF.

This rearrangement joins TRBV6-2 or TRBV6-3 to TRBJ1-1; D is ambiguous. Germline V CDR1 and CDR2: MNHEY, SVGEGT. The V and J ends lost 0 bases and 7 bases respectively, with 6 bases between them. CDR3 length: 12 amino acids. In DNA form, the CDR3 reads TGTGCCAGCAGTTACTCTAGCAGTGAAGCTTTCTTT. Translating gives CASSYSSSEAFF.